A single sample is the source of the 29 T cell receptor beta chains below, sequenced in a study of human T cells and chemical hapten exposure. A single record per CDR3 protein comes from TCRdb applying MiXCR to the RACE reads. The data hold 95,000 to 130,000 distinct CDR3 sequences, with around 10% observed a single time. Specified time point: patch test 1, 2 weeks after DPC sensitization. The treatment is: therapeutic diphenylcyclopropenone sensitization with weekly scalp DPC. The material was whole blood, obtained in connection with sensitization to the hapten diphenylcyclopropenone (DPC). The source is a woman in her forties or fifties with alopecia areata. Some clones in this sample may be carry-over from other donors' samples.

This clonotype was counted at least ten times. The chain joins TRBV24-1 to TRBJ2-2; 10 nucleotides agree with TRBD1. V lost 7 bases to trimming and J lost 5 bases; unmatched junction nucleotides: 15. The CDR3 sequence is 18 residues long. Germline V gene sequence: CDR1 KGHDR, CDR2 SFDVKD. CDR3 loop: CATSEPGTGVQGTGELFF. The CDR3 nucleotides read TGTGCCACCAGCGAACCCGGGACAGGGGTGCAGGGTACCGGGGAGCTGTTTTTT.

The chain couples TRBV29-1 to TRBJ1-2, with no clear D. The V gene's germline CDR1 is SQVTM and CDR2 ANQGSEA. The CDR3 has 11 amino acids. Trimming stripped 7 bases from V and 8 bases from J, with 14 bases between. The CDR3 region is CSAQNLEGYTF. CDR3 bases: TGCAGCGCCCAAAATTTGGAGGGCTACACCTTC. The full variable domain, in which reference TRBV29-1 and TRBJ1-2 provide the parts outside the CDR3, is SAVISQKPSRDICQRGTSLTIQCQVDSQVTMMFWYRQQPGQSLTLIATANQGSEATYESGFVIDKFPISRPNLTFSTLTVSNMSPEDSSIYLCSAQNLEGYTFGSGTRLTVV.

The chain links TRBV29-1 to TRBJ2-2, with 11 bases matching TRBD2. Germline trimming cut 7 bases from V and 5 bases from J; bases unmatched to any gene: 6. Germline V gene sequence: CDR1 SQVTM, CDR2 ANQGSEA. The CDR3 consists of 14 residues. As DNA, the CDR3 is TGCAGCGCATCACTAGCGGGAGCGACCGGGGAGCTGTTTTTT. This sequence encodes CSASLAGATGELFF.

The table lists this clonotype with many counts. This rearrangement joins TRBV6-5 to TRBJ2-3; 11 bases fit TRBD2. The germline CDR1 and CDR2 sequences are MNHEY and SVGAGI. J was trimmed by 5 bases and V by 4 bases; bases with no gene match: 11. The CDR3 loop spans 17 amino acids. CDR3 DNA sequence: TGTGCCAGCAGTTCCCCCCGTAGCGGGAGGGCGGGAGATACGCAGTATTTT. Translation: CASSSPRSGRAGDTQYF.

V gene TRBV12-3 or TRBV12-4 combines with J gene TRBJ2-3; D unclear. The V and J ends lost 3 bases and 2 bases respectively, with 15 bases between them. CDR3 length: 16 amino acids. The DNA for the CDR3 is TGTGCCAGCAGTTTTCTTACGATGGAACCCACAGATACGCAGTATTTT. Protein sequence: CASSFLTMEPTDTQYF.

Ten or more counts support this clonotype. CDR3 sequence reads: CASSLNSGNEQFF. The DNA for the CDR3 is TGTGCCAGCAGCTTAAACTCCGGCAATGAGCAGTTCTTC. The rearrangement joins TRBV7-2 to TRBJ2-1, with no clear D. CDR1 and CDR2 (germline): SGHTA, FQGNSA. The CDR3 contains 13 residues. Trimming removed 2 bases from V and 6 bases from J, with 8 bases in between.

This clonotype was found many times. This CDR3 reads CASTGGVRTYEQYF. The CDR3 coding sequence is TGTGCCAGCACGGGGGGGGTAAGAACCTACGAGCAGTACTTC. The rearrangement links TRBV2 to TRBJ2-7; 8 bases fit TRBD2. This CDR3 has 14 residues. Unmatched junction bases numbered 7, after V lost 7 bases and J lost 2 bases. CDR1 is SNHLY, CDR2 FYNNEI, per germline.

This clonotype was detected only a few times. The rearrangement uses TRBV7-9 and TRBJ1-3; D call uncertain. With 5 bases removed from V and 4 bases from J, the gap between germline ends came to 15 bases. The CDR3 has 15 amino acids. In germline, CDR1 is SEHNR, CDR2 FQNEAQ (reference sequence). The CDR3 loop reads CASSPRTSRGNTIYF. The DNA of the CDR3 is TGTGCCAGCAGCCCGAGGACGAGCCGAGGAAACACCATATATTTT.

This clonotype has ten or more counts. CDR3 sequence reads: CASSQVAVQGPTGELFF. In DNA form, the CDR3 reads TGCGCCAGCAGCCAAGTTGCCGTTCAGGGACCCACCGGGGAGCTGTTTTTT. The chain combines TRBV4-1 with TRBJ2-2; D may correspond to TRBD1 or TRBD2 (5 bases each). The CDR3 loop spans 17 amino acids. V was shortened by 1 base and J by 4 bases, with 16 bases between the two germline ends. Germline-derived CDR1 and CDR2 are MGHRA and YSYEKL.

This clonotype occurred many times. The V call is TRBV20-1, the J call TRBJ2-4; no reliable D call. This CDR3 region has 15 residues. Germline V CDR1 and CDR2: DFQATT, SNEGSKA (reference sequence). The germline V and J ends were trimmed by 3 bases and 1 base, with 13 bases remaining between them. CDR3 sequence (DNA): TGCAGTGCTAGTTCCTCGGCGTGGGCCAAAAACATTCAGTACTTC. Protein product: CSASSSAWAKNIQYF.

This clonotype appeared a few times. V usage is TRBV20-1 and J usage is TRBJ2-7; D remains unclear. CDR1 and CDR2 (germline): DFQATT, SNEGSKA (reference sequence). The ends were cut back, 6 bases at V and 5 bases at J, with 17 bases in the middle. The CDR3 is made up of 13 amino acids. CDR3 residues: CSAPLVGRNEQYF. For the CDR3, the DNA is TGCAGTGCCCCCCTAGTGGGCCGGAACGAGCAGTACTTC.

The chain joins TRBV28 to TRBJ2-4; possible D gene TRBD2, 6 bases. Trimming removed 2 bases from V and 1 base from J, with 12 bases in between. The CDR3 is 16 amino acids. Germline-derived CDR1 and CDR2 are MDHEN and SYDVKM. CDR3 nucleotide sequence: TGTGCCAGCAGTTTAGCCGGGAGAGTCGCCAAAAACATTCAGTACTTC. Residues: CASSLAGRVAKNIQYF.

The chain couples TRBV15 to TRBJ2-7; no clear D. The CDR3 length is 14 residues. Germline V gene lookup returns CDR1 LNHNV and CDR2 YYDKDF (reference sequence). V was pared by 0 bases and J by 0 bases, with 6 bases between. The CDR3, as DNA: TGTGCCACCAGCAGAGACCCCAGCTCCTACGAGCAGTACTTC. Translated, it gives CATSRDPSSYEQYF.

Written as DNA, the CDR3 is TGTGCCAGCTCACCAGGAGTCCGGGGGAATAATCAGCCCCAGCATTTT. Amino acid sequence: CASSPGVRGNNQPQHF. The chain joins TRBV18 to TRBJ1-5; TRBD1 might be the D (5 bases). Trimming pared 2 bases from V and 4 bases from J, leaving 15 bases between. This CDR3 has 16 residues. The germline V gene encodes CDR1 KGHSH and CDR2 LQKENI.

V gene TRBV7-6 combines with J gene TRBJ1-5; TRBD1 might be the D (6 bases). The CDR3 length is 14 residues. Trimming cost V 5 bases and J 6 bases, with 14 bases left between them. The germline V gene encodes CDR1 SGHVS and CDR2 FNYEAQ. CDR3 loop: CASSLGGGSQPQHF. CDR3 nucleotide sequence: TGTGCCAGCAGCCTAGGAGGGGGATCTCAGCCCCAGCATTTT.

This chain links TRBV15 with TRBJ2-2; D uncertain. Trimming stripped 1 base from V and 2 bases from J, with 8 bases between. Germline lookup yields CDR1 LNHNV and CDR2 YYDKDF (reference sequence). The CDR3 runs to 15 residues. The CDR3 DNA reads as TGTGCCACCAGCAGAGTAAGGGTTAACACCGGGGAGCTGTTTTTT. The encoded protein is CATSRVRVNTGELFF.

This clonotype occurred a few times. The chain couples TRBV5-4 to TRBJ2-3, with TRBD2 matching over 9 bases. V was pared by 4 bases and J by 1 base, with 4 bases of the junction left unmatched. This CDR3 is 15 amino acids long. Per germline, CDR1 SGHNT and CDR2 YYREEE (reference sequence). CDR3 sequence reads: CASSGGGAGTDTQYF. CDR3 sequence (DNA): TGTGCCAGCAGCGGCGGGGGGGCTGGCACAGATACGCAGTATTTT.

The gene calls are TRBV5-1 and TRBJ1-1, with D maybe TRBD1 (6 bases). The CDR3 is 15 amino acids. Between the trimmed V and J ends, which lost 0 bases and 4 bases, there was a span of 13 bases. Germline V gene data show CDR1 as SGHRS and CDR2 as YFSETQ. The CDR3 region is CASSLESGGGTEAFF. In DNA form, the CDR3 reads TGCGCCAGCAGCTTGGAAAGTGGAGGGGGCACTGAAGCTTTCTTT.

The sample holds many counts of this clonotype. V gene TRBV6-6 combines with J gene TRBJ1-4, with a weak D call TRBD1 (5 bases). This CDR3 has 17 residues. V was trimmed by 0 bases and J by 3 bases, leaving 14 bases between them. Germline V lookup: CDR1 MNHNY, CDR2 SVGAGI (reference sequence). The CDR3 sequence is CASSYSVTVRANEKLFF. In nucleotides, the CDR3 is TGTGCCAGCAGTTACTCGGTGACAGTCCGAGCTAATGAAAAACTGTTTTTT.

The gene calls are TRBV6-2 or TRBV6-3 and TRBJ1-1; no clear D gene. Germline V CDR1 and CDR2: MNHEY, SVGEGT. The CDR3 consists of 13 residues. V was cut by 6 bases and J by 4 bases, with 12 bases left in between. The CDR3 DNA sequence: TGTGCCAGCAGCATTAGCGGAGGCACTGAAGCTTTCTTT. The encoded protein is CASSISGGTEAFF.

This clonotype was detected ten times or more. V usage is TRBV3-1 and J usage is TRBJ1-2; D is uncertain. Germline CDR1 reads LGHDT; CDR2 reads YNNKEL (reference sequence). Deletions cut 1 base from V and 0 bases from J, with 6 bases between. There are 14 residues in the CDR3. The CDR3 reads CASSQGNSNYGYTF. CDR3 bases: TGTGCCAGCAGCCAAGGGAATTCTAACTATGGCTACACCTTC.

In this sample, this clonotype turned up a few times. CDR3 DNA sequence: TGTGCCAGCAGCGTCCGGCGGGCTAGCGTGGACAATGAGCAGTTCTTC. It encodes CASSVRRASVDNEQFF. The genes are TRBV6-1 and TRBJ2-1; D possibly corresponds to TRBD2 (6 bases). V lost 6 bases and J 5 bases, leaving 20 bases between the germline ends. The CDR3 runs 16 residues. Germline V gene sequence: CDR1 MNHNS, CDR2 SASEGT.

This clonotype was observed at least ten times. The rearrangement uses TRBV19 and TRBJ1-5, with 11 positions matching TRBD1. J gave up 3 bases and V 5 bases, and 9 bases lay outside the gene matches. This CDR3 is built from 17 residues. Germline lookup yields CDR1 LNHDA and CDR2 SQIVND (reference sequence). The CDR3 DNA follows: TGTGCCAGTAGTCCCGGGACAGGGGGTTGGAACAATCAGCCCCAGCATTTT. It translates to CASSPGTGGWNNQPQHF.

This clonotype was seen a handful of times. The chain couples TRBV5-1 to TRBJ1-6; D remains unclear. Germline V CDR1 and CDR2: SGHRS, YFSETQ. The CDR3 extends over 16 amino acids. The ends were cut back, 1 base at V and 5 bases at J, with 13 bases in the middle. This CDR3 is CASSLTLGNDNSPLHF. The CDR3 DNA reads as TGCGCCAGCAGCTTGACGTTGGGGAATGATAATTCACCCCTCCACTTT.

This chain connects TRBV20-1 to TRBJ2-1, with TRBD2 matching 8 bases. The CDR3 has 16 residues. Germline CDR1 DFQATT, CDR2 SNEGSKA (reference sequence). V was clipped by 2 bases and J by 1 base; unmatched bases: 7. CDR3 protein: CSARQPGLGSYNEQFF. CDR3 DNA sequence: TGCAGTGCTAGACAACCGGGACTAGGTTCCTACAATGAGCAGTTCTTC.

The chain employs TRBV28 and TRBJ2-1; D unresolved. V was trimmed by 5 bases and J by 0 bases, leaving 11 bases between them. This CDR3 comprises 15 residues. From germline, CDR1 is MDHEN and CDR2 SYDVKM. The CDR3, as DNA: TGTGCCAGCAGTCGCGCGGTTAGCTCCTACAATGAGCAGTTCTTC. Protein sequence: CASSRAVSSYNEQFF. Drawing the rest from reference TRBV28 and TRBJ2-1, the complete variable domain is DVKVTQSSRYLVKRTGEKVFLECVQDMDHENMFWYRQDPGLGLRLIYFSYDVKMKEKGDIPEGYSVSREKKERFSLILESASTNQTSMYLCASSRAVSSYNEQFFGPGTRLTVL.

In this sample, this clonotype turned up many times. This sequence joins TRBV28 and TRBJ2-3; D not resolved. Trimming pared 7 bases from V and 0 bases from J, leaving 5 bases between. The CDR3 is 12 residues long. In germline, CDR1 is MDHEN, CDR2 SYDVKM. The CDR3 sequence is CASTVSTDTQYF. CDR3 sequence (DNA): TGTGCCAGCACCGTGAGCACAGATACGCAGTATTTT.

The CDR3 coding sequence is TGTGCCAGCAGTCCTCAAGCGGGAGCGCCCTACGAGCAGTACTTC. Its protein is CASSPQAGAPYEQYF. J is TRBJ2-7 and V is TRBV12-3 or TRBV12-4; 8 bases match TRBD2. CDR3 size: 15 residues. Germline trimming cut 5 bases from V and 2 bases from J; bases unmatched to any gene: 8.

This clonotype occurred a few times. This chain joins TRBV5-6 and TRBJ1-5, with D perhaps TRBD1 (6 bases). Trimming left V 4 bases short and J 0 bases short, with 8 bases between. The CDR3 is 14 amino acids. Germline CDR1 reads SGHDT; CDR2 reads YYEEEE. CDR3 sequence reads: CASSGGYSNQPQHF. The CDR3 DNA is TGTGCCAGCAGCGGGGGCTATAGCAATCAGCCCCAGCATTTT.